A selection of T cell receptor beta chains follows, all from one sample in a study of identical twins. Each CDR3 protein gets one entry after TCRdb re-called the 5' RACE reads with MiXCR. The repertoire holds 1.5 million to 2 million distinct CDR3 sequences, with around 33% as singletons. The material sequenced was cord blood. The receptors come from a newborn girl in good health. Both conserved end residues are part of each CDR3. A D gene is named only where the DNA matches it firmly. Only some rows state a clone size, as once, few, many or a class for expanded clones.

TGTGCCATCAGTGCGACCGGGACAGGGGACTACGAGCAGTACTTC	CAISATGTGDYEQYF	15	TRBV10-3	many	TRBJ2-7	TRBD1
TGTGCCAGCAGCTTAGGTCCGGCCGCCACCGGGGAGCTGTTTTTT	CASSLGPAATGELFF	15	TRBV7-2	.	TRBJ2-2	.
TGTGCCAGCAGTGGACTAGTGGAAAACATTCAGTACTTC	CASSGLVENIQYF	13	TRBV2	.	TRBJ2-4	.
TGTGCCAGCAGCCAAGATCCGGGACAGGTCCATGGCTACACCTTC	CASSQDPGQVHGYTF	15	TRBV3-1	.	TRBJ1-2	TRBD1
TGCAGTGCTAGAGGGTGGACAGGGGGTTCACCCCTCCACTTT	CSARGWTGGSPLHF	14	TRBV20-1	once	TRBJ1-6	TRBD1
TGTGCCAGCAGCCCGGCTAGCGGTGAGCATGAGCAGTTCTTC	CASSPASGEHEQFF	14	TRBV4-2	.	TRBJ2-1	TRBD2
TGTGCCAGCAGTTACTCGACCGGAGGGTGGTACAATGAGCAGTTCTTC	CASSYSTGGWYNEQFF	16	TRBV6-6	.	TRBJ2-1	.
TGTGCCAGCAGCACATCTGGGGTCCCAGATACGCAGTATTTT	CASSTSGVPDTQYF	14	TRBV7-8	few	TRBJ2-3	.
TGCGCCAGCAGCCGGGGACTAGCGGGATTGAGCTCCTACAATGAGCAGTTCTTC	CASSRGLAGLSSYNEQFF	18	TRBV5-1	few	TRBJ2-1	TRBD2
TGTGCCAGCAGCCTCCAGGGTCAATATAATTCACCCCTCCACTTT	CASSLQGQYNSPLHF	15	TRBV3-1	.	TRBJ1-6	.
TGCAGTGCTAGCCTAGACCGCACAGATACGCAGTATTTT	CSASLDRTDTQYF	13	TRBV20-1	once	TRBJ2-3	.
TGTGCCAGCAGAGGGGCCTCCCTTAATAATTCACCCCTCCACTTT	CASRGASLNNSPLHF	15	TRBV27	.	TRBJ1-6	.
TGTGCCAGCAGTAATACAGGGCTCTTTTCCTTACGCTCCTACAATGAGCAGTTCTTC	CASSNTGLFSLRSYNEQFF	19	TRBV11-2	few	TRBJ2-1	.
TGTGCCTGGATGTCGGCAGGCTATGGCTACACCTTC	CAWMSAGYGYTF	12	TRBV30	.	TRBJ1-2	.
TGTGCCACCAGCGTCCCCAGGGATACGCAGTATTTT	CATSVPRDTQYF	12	TRBV15	few	TRBJ2-3	.
TGCGCCAGCAGCTTGACGACAGGGTTTGCGAGCTATGGCTACACCTTC	CASSLTTGFASYGYTF	16	TRBV5-1	many	TRBJ1-2	TRBD1
TGTGCCAGCAGCTTGGGGTATCGGCGGGAGGAATACGAGCAGTACTTC	CASSLGYRREEYEQYF	16	TRBV5-6	.	TRBJ2-7	TRBD2
TGTGCCAGCGCCGGACAGAACACTGAAGCTTTCTTT	CASAGQNTEAFF	12	TRBV18	few	TRBJ1-1	.
TGTGCCAGTAGTAATACCAGGGGAGCCCACTATAATTCACCCCTCCACTTT	CASSNTRGAHYNSPLHF	17	TRBV6-6	.	TRBJ1-6	.
TGTGCCAGCAGCGGTACAACGGGCGATACGCAGTATTTT	CASSGTTGDTQYF	13	TRBV27	few	TRBJ2-3	.
TGTGCCAGCACCACTAGAGCGGAGAGGGAATCTGGAAACACCATATATTTT	CASTTRAERESGNTIYF	17	TRBV2	once	TRBJ1-3	.
TGCAGTGCTCATCCTGCTAGCGGGAGGGCCTTTAGCTCCTACGAGCAGTACTTC	CSAHPASGRAFSSYEQYF	18	TRBV20-1	.	TRBJ2-7	TRBD2
TGTGCCTCATCGAGGCTAGCGGGGACCACAGATACGCAGTATTTT	CASSRLAGTTDTQYF	15	TRBV9	few	TRBJ2-3	TRBD2
TGTGCCAGCAGTTCCCCCGGACAGATCTATGGCTACACCTTC	CASSSPGQIYGYTF	14	TRBV27	few	TRBJ1-2	.
TGTGCCAGCAGCCACGCCCATGAGCAGTTCTTC	CASSHAHEQFF	11	TRBV5-4	.	TRBJ2-1	.
TGTGCCAGCAGCCCCTGGACAGGTCCCGCGCCTGGCTACACCTTC	CASSPWTGPAPGYTF	15	TRBV7-9	.	TRBJ1-2	TRBD1
TGTGCCAGCAGCCACGGTCTAGCGGGCGAGTACCAAGAGACCCAGTACTTC	CASSHGLAGEYQETQYF	17	TRBV4-2	.	TRBJ2-5	TRBD2
TGTGCCAGCAGCGGACTAGCGGGAAAAGATACGCAGTATTTT	CASSGLAGKDTQYF	14	TRBV11-2	.	TRBJ2-3	TRBD2
TGCAGCGGAACCAACCGGGACAGGGGTGGCGGGGAGCTGTTTTTT	CSGTNRDRGGGELFF	15	TRBV29-1	once	TRBJ2-2	TRBD1
TGTGCCAGCAGCTTCGAGCGGGCGAGGACAAGCTCCTACAATGAGCAGTTCTTC	CASSFERARTSSYNEQFF	18	TRBV5-6	.	TRBJ2-1	.
TGTGCCAGCAGCCACTTTAGAGGGAGGACCCGCGAGCAGTTCTTC	CASSHFRGRTREQFF	15	TRBV3-1	.	TRBJ2-1	.
TGTGCCAGCAGCTTAGTAGTAGCGGGGGGCTCTGAGACCCAGTACTTC	CASSLVVAGGSETQYF	16	TRBV7-8	.	TRBJ2-5	TRBD2
TGTGCCAGCAGTAGTCCGAGGTCCTCTAATTCACCCCTCCACTTT	CASSSPRSSNSPLHF	15	TRBV7-9	few	TRBJ1-6	.
TGCAGTGCCCCTTGGCGGGAGAGAACAGATACGCAGTATTTT	CSAPWRERTDTQYF	14	TRBV20-1	once	TRBJ2-3	TRBD2
TGTGCCAGTAGTATAGTCGGGTATAGCAATCAGCCCCAGCATTTT	CASSIVGYSNQPQHF	15	TRBV19	.	TRBJ1-5	.
TGTGCCAGCAGCCGGGGACTAGCGGGATTTATAAGCTCCTACAATGAGCAGTTCTTC	CASSRGLAGFISSYNEQFF	19	TRBV14	.	TRBJ2-1	TRBD2
TGTGCCAGCAGCGTAGAGGATGGGAACCCATGGGAGCAGTACTTC	CASSVEDGNPWEQYF	15	TRBV9	.	TRBJ2-5	.
TGTGCCAGCAGCTTAGGGGGAAGGGGTGAAAAACTGTTTTTT	CASSLGGRGEKLFF	14	TRBV5-6	few	TRBJ1-4	.
TGCGCCAGCAGTCGCGACAGGGGTTCCCTCTTCTACGAGCAGTACTTC	CASSRDRGSLFYEQYF	16	TRBV5-1	few	TRBJ2-7	TRBD1
TGTGCCAGCAGCTTAGAGACAGGCCCCTACAATGAGCAGTACTTC	CASSLETGPYNEQYF	15	TRBV11-3	.	TRBJ2-7	.
TGTGCCAGCAGTGAATTTAGCGGGGGGGAGCAGTTCTTC	CASSEFSGGEQFF	13	TRBV25-1	.	TRBJ2-1	TRBD2
TGCAGCGTTGGTGAGGGACCCTCCTACGAGCAGTACTTC	CSVGEGPSYEQYF	13	TRBV29-1	many	TRBJ2-7	.
TGTGCCAGCAGGTGGACAGGGGGAAACACCATATATTTT	CASRWTGGNTIYF	13	TRBV3-1	.	TRBJ1-3	TRBD1
TGCGCCAGCAGCTTGGTTTTCAGTGCAGGGGGCCACGAGCAGTACTTC	CASSLVFSAGGHEQYF	16	TRBV5-1	.	TRBJ2-7	TRBD1
TGCGCCAGCAGCTTGGCCCAGGTTGCGGATACGCAGTATTTT	CASSLAQVADTQYF	14	TRBV5-1	.	TRBJ2-3	.
TGTGCCACCAACGAGAAAGGTTATAGCAATCAGCCCCAGCATTTT	CATNEKGYSNQPQHF	15	TRBV24-1	.	TRBJ1-5	.
TGTGCCAGCAGCTGTCGCTGGGACGCCTTGACGGGGACGCAGTATTTT	CASSCRWDALTGTQYF	16	TRBV11-1	few	TRBJ2-3	.
TGTGCCACCAGCAGAGATGGCACGGGGCAGTACTTC	CATSRDGTGQYF	12	TRBV15	once	TRBJ2-7	.
TGTGCCAGCAGTCCCATGGGGGAATCTAATGAAAAACTGTTTTTT	CASSPMGESNEKLFF	15	TRBV28	.	TRBJ1-4	.
TGTGCCAGCTTACCGAGCGGGGGTGGGGTGAATGAGCAGTACTTC	CASLPSGGGVNEQYF	15	TRBV12-3/TRBV12-4	.	TRBJ2-5	TRBD2
TGCAGCGTTGTGCTAGGGACTGGCTACAATGAGCAGTTCTTC	CSVVLGTGYNEQFF	14	TRBV29-1	.	TRBJ2-1	.
TGTGCCAGCAGTGGCGGGATGAACACACAAGAGACCCAGTACTTC	CASSGGMNTQETQYF	15	TRBV25-1	few	TRBJ2-5	.
TGCAGCGCCCGTCGGGGGGTCGAGTATGGCTACACCTTC	CSARRGVEYGYTF	13	TRBV29-1	few	TRBJ1-2	.
TGTGCCAGCAGTTACCGGAGGGTTGGCTACGAGCAGTACTTC	CASSYRRVGYEQYF	14	TRBV6-5	.	TRBJ2-7	.
TGCAGTGCTAGAGACCACTACACAGATACGCAGTATTTT	CSARDHYTDTQYF	13	TRBV20-1	.	TRBJ2-3	.
TGTGCCAGCAGCCAAGAGGTGGCGGGGAGAAACATTCAGTACTTC	CASSQEVAGRNIQYF	15	TRBV4-2	.	TRBJ2-4	.
TGTGCCAGCAGTTACGGGACTAGCGTACACAATGAGCAGTTCTTC	CASSYGTSVHNEQFF	15	TRBV6-5	few	TRBJ2-1	TRBD2
TGCGCCAGCAGCTTGGGGGTCGGAGGGGGAAAAGCTTTCTTT	CASSLGVGGGKAFF	14	TRBV5-1	.	TRBJ1-1	.
TGTGCCAGCAGCTTACTCCGAATACACCGAAAGGGGGTGAAGTATGGCTACACCTTC	CASSLLRIHRKGVKYGYTF	19	TRBV7-8	few	TRBJ1-2	.
TGTGCCAGCAGCCAAGTTTCCGGGACTAGCGGACCCTACGAGCAGTACTTC	CASSQVSGTSGPYEQYF	17	TRBV4-2	.	TRBJ2-7	TRBD2